A single sample gave rise to the 25 T cell receptor beta chains below, sequenced in a study of T cells in Graves' hyperthyroidism and ophthalmopathy. Amplification of TCR beta CDR3 regions used RNA as the template. The HTBI primer set was used in a first-round RT-PCR of the TCR CDR3. TCRdb passed the multiplex PCR reads through MiXCR, listing each CDR3 protein once. Of hundreds of thousands of distinct CDR3 sequences detected, about 15% appear once; the ten largest clones hold 4.3%. The sample taken for sequencing was blood. Source of these receptors: a woman aged 40 to 50 with Graves' ophthalmopathy.

The rearrangement links TRBV12-3 or TRBV12-4 to TRBJ2-7; 7 bases map to TRBD2. V lost 4 bases and J lost 2; bases outside the gene matches: 8. The CDR3 consists of 15 residues. This chain's CDR3 is CASSSFTSAAYEQYF. The CDR3, as DNA: TGTGCCAGCAGTTCCTTTACTAGCGCTGCCTACGAGCAGTACTTC.

This clonotype was observed at least ten times. The chain joins TRBV12-3 or TRBV12-4 to TRBJ2-7, with TRBD1 identical over 7 bases. V dropped 5 bases and J dropped 0; count of bases not matched to a gene: 10. This CDR3 has 16 amino acids. The CDR3 loop reads CASSPLGQLNSYEQYF. In nucleotides, the CDR3 is TGTGCCAGCAGTCCCCTGGGACAGCTTAACTCCTACGAGCAGTACTTC.

This clonotype was found many times. The V and J genes are TRBV28 and TRBJ2-7, with D perhaps matching TRBD1 (5 bases). The germline V and J ends were trimmed by 1 base and 2 bases, with 6 bases remaining between them. Germline V gene sequence: CDR1 MDHEN, CDR2 SYDVKM. This CDR3 contains 13 residues. DNA of the CDR3: TGTGCCAGCAGTTTATCCAGGGCCTACGAGCAGTACTTC. Protein: CASSLSRAYEQYF.

There are many counts of this clonotype. This rearrangement joins TRBV6-5 to TRBJ1-1; D is unresolved. Germline V CDR1 and CDR2: MNHEY, SVGAGI. V gave up 4 bases and J gave up 8 bases, with 11 bases separating them. This CDR3 spans 12 amino acids. CDR3 region: CASSFGLGEAFF. In nucleotides, the CDR3 is TGTGCCAGCAGTTTCGGCCTCGGGGAAGCTTTCTTT.

The sample holds a few counts of this clonotype. CDR3 sequence reads: CASSPGQIKQYF. The CDR3 bases are TGTGCCAGCAGCCCAGGACAAATAAAGCAGTACTTC. The gene calls are TRBV12-3 or TRBV12-4 and TRBJ2-7; D is perhaps TRBD1 (5 bases). Between the trimmed V and J ends, which lost 6 bases and 8 bases, there was a span of 14 bases. There are 12 residues in the CDR3.

In this sample, this clonotype turned up many times. The gene calls are TRBV19 and TRBJ2-1; 9 bases map to TRBD2. Per the germline V gene, CDR1 is LNHDA and CDR2 is SQIVND (reference sequence). The junction had 16 bases not matched to a gene; V was cut back by 5 bases and J by 8 bases. This CDR3 is built from 17 residues. The CDR3 nucleotides are TGTGCCAGTAGTCCGTCGTTTAGCGGGAGTCCCGGGGATGAGCAGTTCTTC. Translating it yields CASSPSFSGSPGDEQFF. The entire variable domain, with the rest obtained from reference TRBV19 and TRBJ2-1, is as follows: DGGITQSPKYLFRKEGQNVTLSCEQNLNHDAMYWYRQDPGQGLRLIYYSQIVNDFQKGDIAEGYSVSREKKESFPLTVTSAQKNPTAFYLCASSPSFSGSPGDEQFFGPGTRLTVL.

This clonotype occurred many times. V is TRBV6-1 and J is TRBJ2-1; D remains unclear. The V gene's germline CDR1 is MNHNS and CDR2 SASEGT. V shed 6 bases and J shed 9 bases, with 9 bases lying between them. The CDR3 is 11 amino acids. The CDR3 is CASSASAEQFF. The CDR3 DNA sequence: TGTGCCAGCAGCGCCTCCGCTGAGCAGTTCTTC.

The V gene is TRBV6-1, the J gene TRBJ1-2; 7 bases are shared with TRBD1. The CDR3 runs 16 residues. The V gene's germline CDR1 is MNHNS and CDR2 SASEGT. Germline trimming cut 7 bases from V and 5 bases from J; bases unmatched to any gene: 16. CDR3 residues: CASKRQGGGLGYGYTF. DNA of the CDR3: TGTGCCAGCAAACGACAGGGCGGGGGATTAGGGTATGGCTACACCTTC.

The chain is built from TRBV28 and TRBJ1-5; D not resolved. V shed 2 bases and J shed 3 bases, with 5 bases lying between them. Germline loops: CDR1 MDHEN, CDR2 SYDVKM. This CDR3 is 13 amino acids long. CDR3 loop: CASSLVHNQPQHF. As DNA, the CDR3 is TGTGCCAGCAGTTTAGTCCACAATCAGCCCCAGCATTTT.

This clonotype was seen at least ten times. The rearrangement joins TRBV6-5 to TRBJ2-7; D unresolved. V lost 0 bases and J 2 bases, leaving 5 bases between the germline ends. The CDR3 extends over 13 amino acids. Germline V lookup: CDR1 MNHEY, CDR2 SVGAGI. The CDR3 spells CASSYSKTYEQYF. The CDR3 DNA follows: TGTGCCAGCAGTTACTCCAAAACCTACGAGCAGTACTTC.

This clonotype came up many times. The chain carries TRBV27 and TRBJ1-5; D might be TRBD1 (6 bases). This CDR3 spans 12 amino acids. Between the trimmed V and J ends, which lost 9 bases and 6 bases, there was a span of 12 bases. From germline, CDR1 is MNHEY and CDR2 SMNVEV (reference sequence). The CDR3 loop reads CASDLRGQPQHF. The CDR3 nucleotides are TGTGCCAGTGACCTCAGGGGTCAGCCCCAGCATTTT.

The table lists this clonotype with many counts. This sequence joins TRBV6-1 and TRBJ2-5; D unresolved. Germline V gene lookup returns CDR1 MNHNS and CDR2 SASEGT. V gave up 1 base and J gave up 5 bases, with 11 bases separating them. CDR3 length equals 14 residues. The CDR3 here is CASSEDEVWETQYF. CDR3 bases: TGTGCCAGCAGTGAAGACGAGGTTTGGGAGACCCAGTACTTC.

The CDR3 DNA sequence: TGTGCCAGCTCCCCGCTGGCTAGCGGGAGGAACGAGCAGTACTTC. Translating it yields CASSPLASGRNEQYF. V is TRBV18 and J is TRBJ2-7, with 11 bases that match TRBD2. Germline trimming cut 6 bases from V and 5 bases from J; bases unmatched to any gene: 9. CDR3 length: 15 residues. Germline V CDR1 and CDR2: KGHSH, LQKENI. The variable domain in full, completed from reference TRBV18 and TRBJ2-7, reads NAGVMQNPRHLVRRRGQEARLRCSPMKGHSHVYWYRQLPEEGLKFMVYLQKENIIDESGMPKERFSAEFPKEGPSILRIQQVVRGDSAAYFCASSPLASGRNEQYFGPGTRLTVT.

This clonotype was picked up many times. The genes are TRBV11-2 and TRBJ2-2; a possible D gene is TRBD2 (5 bases). The V end was cut by 4 bases, the J end by 4 bases, with 7 bases between. Germline CDR1 is SGHAT and CDR2 is FQNNGV. The CDR3 is 13 residues long. The CDR3 loop is CASSSDFTGELFF. The CDR3 DNA reads TGTGCCAGCAGCTCGGACTTCACCGGGGAGCTGTTTTTT. Drawing the rest from reference TRBV11-2 and TRBJ2-2, the complete variable domain is EAGVAQSPRYKIIEKRQSVAFWCNPISGHATLYWYQQILGQGPKLLIQFQNNGVVDDSQLPKDRFSAERLKGVDSTLKIQPAKLEDSAVYLCASSSDFTGELFFGEGSRLTVL.

At least ten counts were recorded for this clonotype. The CDR3 DNA is TGTGCCAGCAGTTCGAAAACTCCTAGCACAGATACGCAGTATTTT. Encoded protein: CASSSKTPSTDTQYF. This chain joins TRBV27 and TRBJ2-3, with unresolved D. Trimming removed 4 bases from V and 0 bases from J, with 11 bases in between. CDR1 MNHEY and CDR2 SMNVEV come from the germline V gene (reference sequence). This CDR3 comprises 15 residues.

The genes are TRBV15 and TRBJ1-6; no reliable D call. V dropped 2 bases and J dropped 7 bases, with 9 bases sitting between them. CDR3 size: 14 residues. The germline V gene encodes CDR1 LNHNV and CDR2 YYDKDF (reference sequence). The CDR3 spells CATSRPSENSPLHF. CDR3 sequence (DNA): TGTGCCACCAGCAGACCGTCAGAAAATTCACCCCTCCACTTT.

This clonotype was found many times. V usage is TRBV6-5 and J usage is TRBJ1-6; TRBD1 matches 9 bases. Germline V gene sequence: CDR1 MNHEY, CDR2 SVGAGI. The CDR3 consists of 18 residues. V was pared by 0 bases and J by 9 bases, with 12 bases of the junction left unmatched. This CDR3 reads CASSYSWTGQGLSSPLHF. CDR3 sequence (DNA): TGTGCCAGCAGTTACTCATGGACGGGACAGGGTTTATCTTCACCCCTCCACTTT.

CDR3 amino acids: CASSLGASGGYTF. The CDR3 nucleotides read TGTGCCAGCAGTTTAGGGGCGAGCGGAGGCTACACCTTC. The chain combines TRBV12-3 or TRBV12-4 with TRBJ1-2; D is unresolved. This CDR3 is 13 amino acids long. V shed 1 base and J shed 8 bases, with 11 bases lying between them.

This clonotype appeared a few times. A much larger clone differs from this one at a single base, so this may be a read error. V is TRBV24-1 and J is TRBJ2-5, with D maybe TRBD2 (6 bases). CDR3 size: 13 residues. The V end was cut by 9 bases, the J end by 2 bases, with 12 bases between. Germline V gives CDR1 KGHDR, CDR2 SFDVKD. The CDR3 loop is CATQKDYQETQYF. DNA for the CDR3: TGTGCCACCCAAAAGGACTATCAAGAGACCCAGTACTTC.

The chain couples TRBV10-3 to TRBJ2-2; 8 bases agree with TRBD2. Trimming took 6 bases from V and 1 from J; bases not matched to a gene: 7. In germline, CDR1 is ENHRY, CDR2 SYGVKD. The CDR3 consists of 16 residues. In DNA form, the CDR3 reads TGTGCCATCAGCGAAAGCGGGAGAGGGAACACCGGGGAGCTGTTTTTT. Its protein is CAISESGRGNTGELFF.

This clonotype was seen more than once but under ten times. This sequence joins TRBV5-4 and TRBJ2-6; 12 nucleotides line up with TRBD2. V lost 3 bases, J lost 2 bases, and 6 bases stayed unmatched. The germline V gene encodes CDR1 SGHNT and CDR2 YYREEE (reference sequence). The CDR3 loop spans 18 amino acids. The CDR3 nucleotides are TGTGCCAGCAGCTCCCTACTAGCGGGAGGCCCTGGGGCCAACGTCCTGACTTTC. Its protein is CASSSLLAGGPGANVLTF.

This chain connects TRBV29-1 to TRBJ1-1, with D unclear. V gave up 3 bases and J gave up 1 base, with 6 bases separating them. CDR1 is SQVTM and CDR2 is ANQGSEA in the germline V gene. The CDR3 runs 12 residues. CDR3 nucleotides: TGCAGCGTTGAGGGTGAGAACACTGAAGCTTTCTTT. It is translated as CSVEGENTEAFF.

This clonotype has ten or more counts. The chain employs TRBV6-2 or TRBV6-3 and TRBJ2-7, with TRBD1 matching 10 bases. The CDR3 consists of 16 residues. The germline gives CDR1 MNHEY, CDR2 SVGEGT. Unmatched junction bases numbered 8, after V lost 4 bases and J lost 2 bases. CDR3: CASSWDRGILTYEQYF. CDR3 nucleotides: TGTGCCAGCAGTTGGGACAGGGGAATTCTGACCTACGAGCAGTACTTC.

V usage is TRBV28 and J usage is TRBJ2-2; 14 bases line up with TRBD2. Unmatched junction bases numbered 9, after V lost 4 bases and J lost 5 bases. The CDR3 extends over 18 amino acids. CDR1 and CDR2 (germline): MDHEN, SYDVKM. The CDR3, as DNA: TGTGCCAGCAGTTCAGCCCCCGGGACTAGCGGGAGAACCGGGGAGCTGTTTTTT. This translates into CASSSAPGTSGRTGELFF.

This clonotype showed up many times. The J gene is TRBJ1-2, the V gene TRBV12-3 or TRBV12-4; unclear D gene. Trimming pared 7 bases from V and 4 bases from J, leaving 28 bases between. This CDR3 region has 18 residues. CDR3 sequence: CASTPLDEAFRVRYGYTF. The DNA of the CDR3 is TGTGCCAGCACTCCCCTGGACGAAGCGTTTAGGGTTCGCTATGGCTACACCTTC.